The subject of this entry is one T cell receptor (beta chain). The antigen remains undetermined. Source study methods: After removing out-of-frame reads, approximately 2.2 million distinct TCRbeta sequences remained. TCRdb's copy holds only in-frame clones and misses some; the assay was immunoSEQ multiplex PCR. V and J calls and clone size are as listed in that table; D and trimming were resolved from the DNA. This repertoire shows about 60,000 clones, over 70% found once; its top ten account for over 2%. This specimen comes from a study of memory CD4+ T cells and cytomegalovirus serostatus. Single viable CD3+CD4+CD8-CD45RO+ cells were sorted as the memory CD4+ T cells. Positive selection with CD4 microbeads enriched total CD4+ T cells. Points from the study as a whole: CMV serostatus prediction reached median AUC approximately 0.96, or 0.89 with US-trained model.

CDR3 length equals 12 residues. V shed 2 bases and J shed 6 bases, with 5 bases lying between them. The V gene's germline CDR1 is SNHLY and CDR2 FYNNEI. The rearrangement uses TRBV2 and TRBJ2-4; D is uncertain. Sequenced input: memory CD4+ T cells from blood. The clonotype originates from an adult in good health and CMV-seropositive. The CDR3 protein is CASSEPPNIQYF. CDR3 nucleotides: TGTGCCAGCAGTGAACCACCAAACATTCAGTACTTC. Filled out from reference TRBV2 and TRBJ2-4, the complete variable domain reads EPEVTQTPSHQVTQMGQEVILRCVPISNHLYFYWYRQILGQKVEFLVSFYNNEISEKSEIFDDQFSVERPDGSNFTLKIRSTKLEDSAMYFCASSEPPNIQYFGAGTRLSVL.